These 26 T cell receptor beta chains were sequenced from one sample in a study of blood T cell repertoires in COVID-19. Here immunoSEQ multiplex PCR was the method, and the copy in TCRdb shows in-frame clones only, minus some. This sample has a few hundred thousand clones, with roughly 80% found just once. Sequenced sample: peripheral blood. The receptors stem from a woman aged 45-65 years with acute or convalescent COVID-19.

The rearrangement links TRBV5-4 to TRBJ2-7, with 8 bases fitting TRBD2. V was pared by 3 bases and J by 1 base, with 9 bases of the junction left unmatched. The CDR3 spans 16 residues. The germline CDR1 and CDR2 sequences are SGHNT and YYREEE (reference sequence). CDR3 sequence: CASSSAAASGSYEQYF. The DNA of the CDR3 is TGTGCCAGCAGCTCAGCCGCGGCTAGCGGGTCCTACGAGCAGTACTTC. The full variable domain, its missing parts supplied by reference TRBV5-4 and TRBJ2-7, is ETGVTQSPTHLIKTRGQQVTLRCSSQSGHNTVSWYQQALGQGPQFIFQYYREEENGRGNFPPRFSGLQFPNYSSELNVNALELDDSALYLCASSSAAASGSYEQYFGPGTRLTVT.

The V gene is TRBV23-1, the J gene TRBJ1-3; 8 nucleotides agree with TRBD1. TRBV23-1 is an ORF, with its function uncertain. With V trimmed by 3 bases and J by 4 bases, 8 bases remained unmatched. The CDR3 contains 16 residues. The CDR3, as DNA: TGCGCCAGCAGTCATACGGACAGGGCGGGCGGAAACACCATATATTTT. It encodes CASSHTDRAGGNTIYF.

The chain uses TRBV11-2 and TRBJ1-3; D ambiguous. Germline-derived CDR1 and CDR2 are SGHAT and FQNNGV. The ends were cut back, 4 bases at V and 4 bases at J, with 5 bases in the middle. The CDR3 has 12 residues. The CDR3, as DNA: TGTGCCAGCAGCTGGGCAGGAAACACCATATATTTT. Protein sequence: CASSWAGNTIYF.

This clone came up once. V gene TRBV28 combines with J gene TRBJ2-1; 10 bases are shared with TRBD2. With 5 bases clipped from V and 5 bases from J, the junction kept 6 bases outside the gene matches. Germline values: CDR1 MDHEN, CDR2 SYDVKM. The CDR3 covers 15 residues. The CDR3, as DNA: TGTGCCAGCAGTCCTTGGACTAGCGGCCACAATGAGCAGTTCTTC. This sequence encodes CASSPWTSGHNEQFF.

This clone appeared a single time. One junction end disagrees with the germline gene, perhaps due to a read error. This chain joins TRBV18 and TRBJ2-5, with 9 bases identical to TRBD1. The CDR3 covers 13 residues. The germline gives CDR1 KGHSH, CDR2 LQKENI. The DNA for the CDR3 is TGTGCCCGCTCAGCCGGACAGGGGGAGACCCAGTACTTC. Protein sequence: CARSAGQGETQYF.

In its sample, this clone was seen a few times. The J gene is TRBJ2-2, the V gene TRBV7-7; the D gene is possibly TRBD1 (6 bases). With 5 bases removed from V and 0 bases from J, the gap between germline ends came to 13 bases. The length of the CDR3 is 16 residues. Germline CDR1 SSHAT, CDR2 FNYEAQ (reference sequence). This chain's CDR3 is CASSPGTSANTGELFF. The CDR3, as DNA: TGTGCCAGCAGCCCCGGGACATCAGCGAACACCGGGGAGCTGTTTTTT.

This clone showed up just once. V gene TRBV3-1 (or the pseudogene TRBV3-2) combines with J gene TRBJ2-3; no clear D. Trimming shortened V by 3 bases and J by 6 bases, and 10 bases separated the two germline ends. This CDR3 is built from 13 residues. Germline V gene data show CDR1 as LGHDT and CDR2 as YNNKEL (reference sequence). As DNA, the CDR3 is TGTGCCAGCAGCCATGAGTCCAGGGATACGCAGTATTTT. Protein: CASSHESRDTQYF.

The V call is TRBV9, the J call TRBJ2-2; D possibly corresponds to TRBD2 (5 bases). The length of the CDR3 is 14 residues. With 4 bases removed from V and 9 bases from J, the gap between germline ends came to 16 bases. Looked up from germline, CDR1 is SGDLS and CDR2 is YYNGEE. The CDR3 loop is CASSSEVSSRELFF. As DNA, the CDR3 is TGTGCCAGCAGCTCGGAGGTAAGTTCCAGGGAGCTGTTTTTT.

The rearrangement links TRBV7-2 to TRBJ1-1; the D is unclear. Trimming took off 3 bases at V and 3 bases at J, with 23 bases between the two ends. The CDR3 has 18 amino acids. Germline V gives CDR1 SGHTA, CDR2 FQGNSA. The chain's CDR3 is CASSFRRGVSFADTEAFF. The CDR3 nucleotides read TGTGCCAGCAGCTTTCGGCGGGGTGTCTCCTTCGCGGACACTGAAGCTTTCTTT. The variable domain in full, completed from reference TRBV7-2 and TRBJ1-1, reads GAGVSQSPSNKVTEKGKDVELRCDPISGHTALYWYRQSLGQGLEFLIYFQGNSAPDKSGLPSDRFSAERTGGSVSTLTIQRTQQEDSAVYLCASSFRRGVSFADTEAFFGQGTRLTVV.

V is TRBV7-2 and J is TRBJ1-3; 8 nucleotides line up with TRBD1. CDR1 and CDR2 (germline): SGHTA, FQGNSA. Germline trimming cut 2 bases from V and 3 bases from J; bases unmatched to any gene: 9. CDR3 size: 17 residues. The CDR3 spells CASSLSPPGGYGNTIYF. CDR3 DNA sequence: TGTGCCAGCAGCTTAAGCCCCCCAGGGGGCTATGGAAACACCATATATTTT.

The genes are TRBV12-5 and TRBJ2-1, with 12 bases aligning to TRBD2. Germline-derived CDR1 and CDR2 are LGHNT and FRNRAP. The CDR3 has 16 residues. V gave up 2 bases and J gave up 9 bases; unmatched junction bases: 8. The CDR3: CASGLRLAGEDSEQFF. The CDR3 DNA sequence: TGTGCTAGTGGTTTGCGACTAGCGGGGGAGGACAGTGAGCAGTTCTTC.

The chain links TRBV27 to TRBJ1-1; D is undetermined. CDR3 size: 15 residues. The V end was cut by 2 bases, the J end by 1 base, with 11 bases between. Germline CDR1 and CDR2: MNHEY and SMNVEV (reference sequence). In nucleotides, the CDR3 is TGTGCCAGCAGTTTACGCTACCTAGGGAACACTGAAGCTTTCTTT. Protein: CASSLRYLGNTEAFF.

The V and J genes are TRBV2 and TRBJ2-7; weak D call: TRBD1 (6 bases). This CDR3 is built from 14 residues. With 6 bases removed from V and 3 bases from J, the gap between germline ends came to 15 bases. Germline CDR1 reads SNHLY; CDR2 reads FYNNEI. CDR3 loop: CASSRQEIGYEQYF. For the CDR3, the DNA is TGTGCCAGCAGCCGACAGGAGATAGGCTACGAGCAGTACTTC. The whole variable domain, remainder taken from reference TRBV2 and TRBJ2-7, is EPEVTQTPSHQVTQMGQEVILRCVPISNHLYFYWYRQILGQKVEFLVSFYNNEISEKSEIFDDQFSVERPDGSNFTLKIRSTKLEDSAMYFCASSRQEIGYEQYFGPGTRLTVT.

V usage is TRBV27 and J usage is TRBJ2-7; 9 nucleotides align to TRBD1. Germline loops: CDR1 MNHEY, CDR2 SMNVEV (reference sequence). V dropped 9 bases and J dropped 7; count of bases not matched to a gene: 10. The CDR3 runs 13 residues. The CDR3 loop reads CASRGTGLLEQYF. DNA for the CDR3: TGTGCCAGTCGGGGGACAGGGCTTCTGGAGCAGTACTTC.

This chain uses TRBV25-1 with TRBJ1-1, with D possibly matching TRBD1 (6 bases). Between the trimmed V and J ends, which lost 6 bases and 5 bases, there was a span of 16 bases. CDR1 MGHDK and CDR2 SYGVNS come from the germline V gene. The CDR3 consists of 14 residues. In DNA, the CDR3 is TGTGCCAGCAGCAGAGACGGGGGGCTAACTGAAGCTTTCTTT. Protein product: CASSRDGGLTEAFF.

This chain uses TRBV28 with TRBJ2-2; 10 nucleotides match TRBD1. The V and J ends lost 5 bases and 10 bases, in that order; junction bases with no gene match: 10. The CDR3 sequence is 15 residues long. From germline, CDR1 is MDHEN and CDR2 SYDVKM. The CDR3 is CASSPPGQGTVELFF. In nucleotides, the CDR3 is TGTGCCAGCAGTCCGCCGGGACAGGGGACGGTGGAGCTGTTTTTT. The full variable domain, rest sourced from reference TRBV28 and TRBJ2-2, is DVKVTQSSRYLVKRTGEKVFLECVQDMDHENMFWYRQDPGLGLRLIYFSYDVKMKEKGDIPEGYSVSREKKERFSLILESASTNQTSMYLCASSPPGQGTVELFFGEGSRLTVL.

The chain links TRBV9 to TRBJ2-7, with 10 positions matching TRBD2. CDR1 SGDLS and CDR2 YYNGEE come from the germline V gene. The CDR3 length is 15 residues. V trimming: 4 bases; J trimming: 2 bases; junction bases outside the gene matches: 6. CDR3 sequence reads: CASSPPGLAPYEQYF. For the CDR3, the DNA is TGTGCCAGCAGCCCCCCGGGACTAGCGCCCTACGAGCAGTACTTC. Using reference TRBV9 and TRBJ2-7 for the parts outside the CDR3, the full variable domain is DSGVTQTPKHLITATGQRVTLRCSPRSGDLSVYWYQQSLDQGLQFLIQYYNGEERAKGNILERFSAQQFPDLHSELNLSSLELGDSALYFCASSPPGLAPYEQYFGPGTRLTVT.

The rearrangement uses TRBV4-1 and TRBJ2-2, with D possibly TRBD1 on 5 matching bases. This CDR3 comprises 13 residues. In germline, CDR1 is MGHRA, CDR2 YSYEKL. The V and J ends lost 4 bases and 4 bases respectively, with 7 bases between them. CDR3 in DNA: TGCGCCAGCAGCCGAGACAGCACCGGGGAGCTGTTTTTT. Encoded protein: CASSRDSTGELFF.

The sample holds a few counts of this clone. Additional DNA sequences in this sample encode the identical CDR3. This sequence joins TRBV12-3 or TRBV12-4 and TRBJ1-4, with D unresolved. With 0 bases removed from V and 5 bases from J, the gap between germline ends came to 4 bases. The CDR3 sequence is 13 residues long. The CDR3 spells CASSLAENEKLFF. The CDR3 DNA reads as TGTGCCAGCAGTTTAGCGGAGAATGAAAAACTGTTTTTT.

The V and J genes are TRBV5-4 and TRBJ2-3; D unresolved. V lost 7 bases and J 3 bases, leaving 12 bases between the germline ends. The CDR3 runs 13 residues. Per germline, CDR1 SGHNT and CDR2 YYREEE (reference sequence). In DNA, the CDR3 is TGTGCCAGCGTCGATCGGGTTACAGATACGCAGTATTTT. Translated, it gives CASVDRVTDTQYF.

The chain carries TRBV19 and TRBJ2-1, with TRBD1 identical over 12 bases. After removal of 6 bases from V and 0 bases from J, the junction contained 15 bases not matched to a gene. The CDR3 covers 20 residues. The germline CDR1 and CDR2 sequences are LNHDA and SQIVND (reference sequence). In DNA, the CDR3 is TGTGCCAGTAGCTCCCCATGGGGACAGGGGGCGAAAAGCTCCTACAATGAGCAGTTCTTC. Its translation is CASSSPWGQGAKSSYNEQFF. The full variable domain, its missing parts supplied by reference TRBV19 and TRBJ2-1, is DGGITQSPKYLFRKEGQNVTLSCEQNLNHDAMYWYRQDPGQGLRLIYYSQIVNDFQKGDIAEGYSVSREKKESFPLTVTSAQKNPTAFYLCASSSPWGQGAKSSYNEQFFGPGTRLTVL.

This rearrangement joins TRBV4-3 to TRBJ2-5; tentative D call: TRBD1 (5 bases). Trimming cost V 0 bases and J 5 bases, with 13 bases left between them. The CDR3 loop spans 15 amino acids. The germline V gene encodes CDR1 LGHNA and CDR2 YSLEER. The CDR3: CASSQDYAGRETQYF. Written as DNA, the CDR3 is TGCGCCAGCAGCCAAGATTATGCAGGGCGCGAGACCCAGTACTTC.

The V gene is TRBV30, the J gene TRBJ1-2; 7 nucleotides line up with TRBD1. CDR1 GTSNPN and CDR2 SVGIG come from the germline V gene (reference sequence). J was trimmed by 4 bases and V by 3 bases; bases with no gene match: 5. The CDR3 covers 13 residues. The CDR3 DNA reads TGTGCCTGGAGGGGACAGTCCCGCTATGGCTACACCTTC. It translates to CAWRGQSRYGYTF.

The gene calls are TRBV2 and TRBJ1-2; TRBD1 matches 7 bases. Germline V gives CDR1 SNHLY, CDR2 FYNNEI. The trim removed 4 bases at V and 0 bases at J, leaving 2 bases unmatched. CDR3 length equals 14 residues. Here the CDR3 reads CASSVGQANYGYTF. CDR3 DNA sequence: TGTGCCAGCAGTGTTGGACAGGCTAACTATGGCTACACCTTC.

The chain links TRBV19 to TRBJ1-5; no firm D call. In germline, CDR1 is LNHDA, CDR2 SQIVND (reference sequence). The CDR3 has 15 residues. V shed 2 bases and J shed 4 bases, with 12 bases lying between them. DNA of the CDR3: TGTGCCAGTAGTATACAGGCCCCTAAAAATCAGCCCCAGCATTTT. Translated: CASSIQAPKNQPQHF. The full variable domain, rest sourced from reference TRBV19 and TRBJ1-5, is DGGITQSPKYLFRKEGQNVTLSCEQNLNHDAMYWYRQDPGQGLRLIYYSQIVNDFQKGDIAEGYSVSREKKESFPLTVTSAQKNPTAFYLCASSIQAPKNQPQHFGDGTRLSIL.

The CDR3 loop is CASSLSGGAGETQYF. Here the CDR3 DNA reads TGTGCCAGCAGCCTGAGCGGGGGTGCGGGGGAGACCCAGTACTTC. The genes are TRBV5-5 and TRBJ2-5, with 8 nucleotides matching TRBD2. CDR3 length: 15 residues. Per the germline V gene, CDR1 is SGHKS and CDR2 is YYEKEE (reference sequence). The V gene end was trimmed by 4 bases and the J gene end by 5 bases; junction bases not matched to a gene: 10.